Ten or more counts support the clone carrying this T cell receptor beta chain. Its matching antigen is unknown. This specimen belongs to a study of T-cell memory formation after mild COVID-19. Study-level points and caveats: Of the contracting clones, CD4+ ones lay mainly in CM and EM, and CD8+ ones in EMRA.

Each CDR3 protein is one row after TCRdb ran MiXCR on the 5' RACE reads. The table lists tens of thousands of distinct CDR3 sequences, approximately 16% of them singletons. The source of this sequence is an adult who had mild COVID-19 (a few samples of this study predate the infection). Cell type and time point are not known. The sequencing sample was made of PBMCs or a T cell subset sorted from them (not recorded which).

CDR3: CASSLQSGTSTDTQYF. The DNA of the CDR3 is TGTGCCAGCAGCTTACAATCAGGGACTAGCACAGATACGCAGTATTTT. The chain carries TRBV7-2 and TRBJ2-3, with D possibly being TRBD2 (6 bases). The CDR3 is made up of 16 amino acids. V lost 2 bases to trimming and J lost 0 bases, with 12 bases between them. The V gene's germline CDR1 is SGHTA and CDR2 FQGNSA.